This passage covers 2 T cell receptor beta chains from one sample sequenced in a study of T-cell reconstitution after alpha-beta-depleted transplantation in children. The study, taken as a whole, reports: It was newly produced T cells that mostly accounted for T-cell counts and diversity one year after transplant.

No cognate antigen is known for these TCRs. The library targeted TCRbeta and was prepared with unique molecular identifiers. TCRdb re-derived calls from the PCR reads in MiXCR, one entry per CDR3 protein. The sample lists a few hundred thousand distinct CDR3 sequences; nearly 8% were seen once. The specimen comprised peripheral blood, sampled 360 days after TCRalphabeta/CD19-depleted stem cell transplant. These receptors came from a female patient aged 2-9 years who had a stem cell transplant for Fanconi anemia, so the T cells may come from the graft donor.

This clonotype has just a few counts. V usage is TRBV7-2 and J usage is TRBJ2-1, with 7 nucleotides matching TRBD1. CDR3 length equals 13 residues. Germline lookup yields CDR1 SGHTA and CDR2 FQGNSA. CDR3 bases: TGTGTCACTATAGGGGGCCGGATGAATGAGCAGTTCTTC. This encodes CVTIGGRMNEQFF.

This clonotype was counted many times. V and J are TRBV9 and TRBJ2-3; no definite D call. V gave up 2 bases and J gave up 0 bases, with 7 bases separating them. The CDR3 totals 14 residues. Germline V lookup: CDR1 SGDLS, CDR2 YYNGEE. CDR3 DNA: TGTGCCAGCAGCGTTGCCCAGAGCACAGATACGCAGTATTTT. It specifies CASSVAQSTDTQYF.